This record looks at one T cell receptor beta chain sequence and its context. These data originate in a study of blood T cell repertoires in COVID-19. Study overall: Collection of acute and convalescent COVID-19 samples took place in the United States, Italy and Spain. PBMCs, B-cell-depleted T cells, or T cells were the source of the cDNA or gDNA that made up the material.

V was pared by 5 bases and J by 7 bases, with 9 bases between. CDR3 length: 11 residues. Per the study methods: Cell counts per sample came from amplifying reference gene primers. Sequencing used immunoSEQ multiplex PCR; TCRdb keeps in-frame clones, though not all of them. That table gives V, J and clone size, and the DNA gave D and trimming. Here the sample spans 150,000 to 200,000 clones, 80% to 85% being singletons. The chain employs TRBV12-3 or TRBV12-4 and TRBJ2-7; D might be TRBD2 (5 bases). The TCR comes from a woman aged 80 or over with active or convalescent COVID-19. Sequencing input: peripheral blood. The CDR3 sequence is CASSITREQYF. The CDR3 nucleotides read TGTGCCAGCAGTATCACTAGGGAGCAGTACTTC.